This TCR beta chain emerged from a study of blood T cell repertoires in COVID-19 (dated by TCRdb to 2018 to 2020). Study-wide context: Samples from collaborators originated in the United States, Italy and Spain and spanned both the acute and convalescent phases of COVID-19. The material from the prospective study consisted of cDNA or gDNA derived from T cells, B-cell-depleted T cells, or PBMCs. Deeply sampled blood TCRbeta repertoires from subjects exposed to, actively infected with, or recovered from COVID-19 were included in the dataset. A freely available public database, intended as a resource for researchers studying the immune response to SARS-CoV-2, is where the repertoires were released. The samples were drawn from two sources: the first 160 participants of the ongoing ImmuneRACE study, and over 1,000 subjects contributed by 6 global collaborators. Nearly every sample came with metadata listing a de-identified subject ID, COVID-19 status, age in years and sex. Where available, HLA class I and class II types were taken from metadata supplied by the sample provider and were not determined by assay-based typing. Study-wide conclusions, independent of this receptor: The quantity of clinical and demographic metadata differed by source and by participant and was supplied without curation.

As regards this clone: No cognate antigen has been identified for it. No base-level quality is on record; no much larger clone is a single base apart.

TCRbeta CDR3 regions were amplified from genomic DNA using the immunoSEQ Assay, a bias-controlled multiplex PCR. The original methods were these. Nucleated cell counts per sample were estimated from amplification of reference gene primers within the assay. Sequence reads were collapsed and filtered to measure the absolute abundance of every unique TCRbeta CDR3 rearrangement. For each sample, productive Simpson clonality was calculated as the square root of Simpson's diversity index across productive rearrangements. TCRdb mirrors the immuneACCESS table, restricted to in-frame sequences. Some clones are absent from its copies; in checked studies, under half trace to an unresolved V gene, and the reason for the others is unknown. The D gene and trimming were derived from the DNA, and the V and J assignments and clone size from that table. This sample has a few hundred thousand clones in its table, and roughly 86% of those were observed once. Roughly 2.5% of the sample lies in the top ten.

The CDR3 spans 13 residues, from the cysteine through the phenylalanine. Only the CDR3 DNA is retained, 39 bases long and in frame from the first base. The germline V gene (reference sequence) specifies LNHDA as CDR1 and SQIVND as CDR2. Trimming removed 3 bases from V and 4 bases from J, leaving 7 bases between the germline ends. Each collaborating institution followed its own protocols to collect whole blood in K2EDTA tubes. For TCRbeta analysis, collaborators shipped samples as frozen whole blood, isolated PBMCs, or DNA extracted from either of those sample types. The sequence was obtained from a woman aged 50 to 65 with acute or convalescent COVID-19. The material sequenced was peripheral blood. The chain is made from TRBV19 and TRBJ2-1; too little of a D gene remains to name it. The DNA sequence is TGTGCCAGTAGTATTAGTAAGTACAATGAGCAGTTCTTC. It specifies CASSISKYNEQFF.